What follows is one T cell receptor (beta chain) and its context. Its antigen is unknown. No clone much larger than this one lies a single base away; base qualities are absent. Library prep was done by PCR. The sample was run on an Illumina HiSeq 2500. TCR libraries were prepared with molecular barcoding, using unique molecular identifiers to normalize TCRbeta repertoire quantification. TCRdb's own reprocessing of the public reads used fastp at Q25 and MiXCR and kept productive beta chains. Rows are unified per CDR3 protein, each entry keeping the most common DNA and genes. Across this sample there are hundreds of thousands of distinct CDR3 sequences, with about 10% seen only once. The ten largest account for roughly 2% of the sample. The data originate from a study of T-cell reconstitution after alpha-beta-depleted transplantation in children (dated by TCRdb to about 2016). For the wider study: The study quantitatively tracked T-cell immune reconstitution after TCRalphabeta/CD19-depleted allogeneic hematopoietic cell transplantation in children using TCR repertoire profiling. The study at large found these results: Hyperexpanded clone frequencies declined over subsequent months; after one year, T-cell counts and TCRbeta diversity were mostly attributed to newly produced T cells. About two months after transplant, the apparently early recovery of alphabetaT-cell counts reportedly depended on just several hundred clones that had expanded rapidly and came from non-depleted graft cells. In some patients, the high TCRbeta diversity seen at day 60 was put down to recipient T cells and intrathymic progenitors that had survived conditioning.

In the paper's terms, the treatment or condition label means: allogeneic hematopoietic cell transplantation with graft depleted of TCRalphabeta T cells and CD19 B cells. The transplant recipients were children given TCRalphabeta/CD19-depleted allogeneic hematopoietic cell grafts. The cysteine opens and the phenylalanine closes a CDR3 of 14 amino acids. Only the CDR3 DNA is retained, 42 bases long and in frame from the first base. The germline V gene encodes CDR1 MNHEY and CDR2 SMNVEV (reference sequence). Here V drops 6 bases and J drops 4 bases, and the junction holds 5 bases not matched to any gene.

This clonotype was sampled from a child younger than 10 with inherited bone marrow failure, due to receive a stem cell transplant. The chain uses TRBV27 and TRBJ2-3, and TRBD1 aligns with 9 junction nucleotides. The sample here was PBMCs, taken before TCRalphabeta/CD19-depleted stem cell transplant. The nucleotide sequence reads as follows: TGTGCCAGCAGCGGACAGGGGTGGGCAGATACGCAGTATTTT. It encodes CASSGQGWADTQYF.